The clone carrying this TCR beta chain was detected ten times or more. What it recognizes is unknown. The data stem from a study of T cells after yellow fever vaccination. The study's findings and limits: The CD4 and CD8 compartments had a small share of their clonotypes in common.

The CDR3 runs 13 residues. The germline V gene has CDR1 SGHTA and CDR2 FQGTGA. V gave up 5 bases and J gave up 2 bases, with 8 bases separating them. TCRdb reprocessed the 5' RACE reads via MiXCR and lists one record per CDR3 protein. Here the sample spans under 300,000 distinct CDR3 sequences, roughly 6.3% being singletons. The J gene is TRBJ2-3, the V gene TRBV7-3; weak D call: TRBD1 (5 bases). This receptor was taken from a young man who received the YFV17D yellow fever vaccine. This specimen was CD4+ T cells sorted from PBMCs, taken on the day of the yellow fever booster vaccination. The CDR3 is CASSKDNTDTQYF. The CDR3 DNA reads as TGTGCCAGCAGCAAGGACAACACAGATACGCAGTATTTT.